This T cell receptor (beta chain) emerged from a study of control samples from healthy donors and cancer patients. The data were produced by immunoSEQ multiplex PCR, yet TCRdb's version contains in-frame clones alone and is incomplete. The sample has about 51,000 clones; around 90% are singletons. The CDR3 contains 17 residues. CDR1 is SGHRS, CDR2 YFSETQ, per germline. V lost 0 bases to trimming and J lost 0 bases, with 10 bases between them. The chain has TRBV5-1 and TRBJ2-6, with unresolved D. Sample: PBMCs. The sequence was obtained from a man aged 40-49 years with colorectal cancer. The CDR3 loop is CASSLDNLGSGANVLTF. Written as DNA, the CDR3 is TGCGCCAGCAGCTTGGACAATTTGGGCTCTGGGGCCAACGTCCTGACTTTC.